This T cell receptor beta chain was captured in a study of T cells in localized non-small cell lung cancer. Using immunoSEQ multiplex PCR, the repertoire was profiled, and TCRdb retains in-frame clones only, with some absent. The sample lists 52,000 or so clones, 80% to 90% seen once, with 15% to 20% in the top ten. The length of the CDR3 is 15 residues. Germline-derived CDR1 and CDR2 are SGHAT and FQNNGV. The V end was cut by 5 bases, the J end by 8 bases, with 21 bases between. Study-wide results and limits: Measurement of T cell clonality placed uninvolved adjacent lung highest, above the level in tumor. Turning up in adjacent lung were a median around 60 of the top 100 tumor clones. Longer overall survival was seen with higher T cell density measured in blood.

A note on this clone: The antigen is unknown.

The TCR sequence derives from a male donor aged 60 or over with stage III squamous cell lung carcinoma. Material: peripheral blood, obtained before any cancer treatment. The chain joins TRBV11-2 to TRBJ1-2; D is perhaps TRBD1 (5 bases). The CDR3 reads CASSDEVRGVGGYTF. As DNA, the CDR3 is TGTGCCAGCAGCGATGAGGTTCGGGGCGTGGGAGGCTACACCTTC.